This T cell receptor (beta chain) was sequenced for a study of shared clonotypes between healthy human individuals. Across the whole study: The donor group consisted of a couple of women and a few men, aged 18 to 49. Donors had three CD4 naive, three CD4 memory, two CD8 naive and one CD8 memory plate apiece. Whole-study results and caveats: Few donors restricted represented genetic and exposure-history diversity.

Repertoires were generated with immunoSEQ multiplex PCR, while TCRdb's copy carries only in-frame clones and drops some. The sample has 980,000 or so clones; more than 75% are singletons. The CDR3 is 17 residues long. V was pared by 4 bases and J by 1 base, with 3 bases of the junction left unmatched. Germline V gene data show CDR1 as SGHRS and CDR2 as YFSETQ. In the case of this clone: Its antigen is currently unknown. The same CDR3 is also encoded by other DNA sequences in this sample.

V usage is TRBV5-1 and J usage is TRBJ2-2; 14 bases fit TRBD2. This sequence originates from a man between 18 and 29 years old in good health. The material sequenced was memory CD4+ T cells sorted from blood. This sample's subset: CD45RA-negative fraction. Written as DNA, the CDR3 is TGCGCCAGCAGCGGGACTAGCGGGGGACTGAACACCGGGGAGCTGTTTTTT. Amino acid sequence: CASSGTSGGLNTGELFF.